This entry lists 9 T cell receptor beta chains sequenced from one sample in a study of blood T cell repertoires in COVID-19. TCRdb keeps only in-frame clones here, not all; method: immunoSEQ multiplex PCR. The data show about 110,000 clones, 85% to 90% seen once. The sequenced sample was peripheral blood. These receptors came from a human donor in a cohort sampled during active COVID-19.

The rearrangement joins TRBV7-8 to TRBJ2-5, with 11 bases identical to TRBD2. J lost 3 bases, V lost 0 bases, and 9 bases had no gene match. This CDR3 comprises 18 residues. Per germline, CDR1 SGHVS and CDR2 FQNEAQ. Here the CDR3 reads CASSLALTSGVYKETQYF. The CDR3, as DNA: TGTGCCAGCAGCTTAGCCCTGACTAGCGGGGTATATAAAGAGACCCAGTACTTC.

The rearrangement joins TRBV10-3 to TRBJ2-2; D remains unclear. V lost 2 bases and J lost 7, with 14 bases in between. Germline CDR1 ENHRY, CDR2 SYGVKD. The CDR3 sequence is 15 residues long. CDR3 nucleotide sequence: TGTGCCATCAGTGAGAGCTATCCGTCCGGCGGGGAGCTGTTTTTT. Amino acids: CAISESYPSGGELFF.

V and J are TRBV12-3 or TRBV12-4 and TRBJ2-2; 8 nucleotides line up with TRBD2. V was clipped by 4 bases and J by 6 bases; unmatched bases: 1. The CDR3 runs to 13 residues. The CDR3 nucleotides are TGTGCCAGCAGTTCTAGCGGGCCCGGGGAGCTGTTTTTT. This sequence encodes CASSSSGPGELFF.

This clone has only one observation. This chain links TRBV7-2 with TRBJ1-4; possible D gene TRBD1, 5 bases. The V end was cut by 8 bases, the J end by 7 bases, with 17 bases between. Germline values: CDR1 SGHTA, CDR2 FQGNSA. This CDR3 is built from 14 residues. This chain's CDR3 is CASHERGLSEKLFF. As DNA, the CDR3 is TGTGCCAGCCACGAGAGGGGACTGAGTGAAAAACTGTTTTTT. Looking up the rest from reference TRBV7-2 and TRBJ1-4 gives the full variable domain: GAGVSQSPSNKVTEKGKDVELRCDPISGHTALYWYRQSLGQGLEFLIYFQGNSAPDKSGLPSDRFSAERTGGSVSTLTIQRTQQEDSAVYLCASHERGLSEKLFFGSGTQLSVL.

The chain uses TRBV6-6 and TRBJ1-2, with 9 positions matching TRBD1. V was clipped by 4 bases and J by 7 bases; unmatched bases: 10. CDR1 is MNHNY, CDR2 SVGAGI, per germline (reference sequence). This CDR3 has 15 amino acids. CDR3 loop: CASSLTTGGSRGYTF. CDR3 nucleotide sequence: TGTGCCAGCAGTTTGACGACAGGGGGGTCTCGTGGCTACACCTTC.

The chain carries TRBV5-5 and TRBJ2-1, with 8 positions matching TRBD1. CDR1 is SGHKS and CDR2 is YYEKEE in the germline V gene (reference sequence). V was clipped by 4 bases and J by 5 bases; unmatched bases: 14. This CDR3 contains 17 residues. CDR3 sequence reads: CASSPGQGPYQHNEQFF. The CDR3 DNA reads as TGTGCCAGCAGCCCCGGACAGGGACCCTACCAACACAATGAGCAGTTCTTC.

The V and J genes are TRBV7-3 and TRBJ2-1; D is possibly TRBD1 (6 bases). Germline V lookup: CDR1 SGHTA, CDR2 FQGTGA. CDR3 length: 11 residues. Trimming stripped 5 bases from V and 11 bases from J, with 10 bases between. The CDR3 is CASSIGQQQFF. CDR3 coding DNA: TGTGCCAGCAGCATCGGACAGCAGCAGTTCTTC.

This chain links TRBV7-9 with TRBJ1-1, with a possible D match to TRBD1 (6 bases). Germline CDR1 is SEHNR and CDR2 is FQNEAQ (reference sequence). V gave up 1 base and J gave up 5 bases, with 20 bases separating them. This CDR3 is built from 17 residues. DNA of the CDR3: TGTGCCAGCAGCTTAGAGGGTATTTACAGGGTTGCTACTGAAGCTTTCTTT. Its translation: CASSLEGIYRVATEAFF.

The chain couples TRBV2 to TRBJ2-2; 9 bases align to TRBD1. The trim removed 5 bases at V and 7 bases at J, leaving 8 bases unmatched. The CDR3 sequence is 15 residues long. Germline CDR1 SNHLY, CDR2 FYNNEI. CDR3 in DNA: TGTGCCAGCAGTCCACGGACAGGGGCGAGCGGGGAGCTGTTTTTT. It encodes CASSPRTGASGELFF. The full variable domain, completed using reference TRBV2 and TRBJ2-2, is EPEVTQTPSHQVTQMGQEVILRCVPISNHLYFYWYRQILGQKVEFLVSFYNNEISEKSEIFDDQFSVERPDGSNFTLKIRSTKLEDSAMYFCASSPRTGASGELFFGEGSRLTVL.